This T cell receptor (beta chain) came from a study of radiotherapy plus CTLA-4 blockade in lung cancer. Overall study findings and caveats: Peripheral blood showed expansion of tumor-derived TCR clones after radiotherapy and ipilimumab.

TCRdb's table, derived via immunoSEQ multiplex PCR, lists solely in-frame clones and lacks some. The sample yields 53,000 or so clones, around nine tenths seen once. Points on this clone: Its target is not known.

Focal radiation was given together with CTLA-4 blockade (ipilimumab) to patients with chemo-refractory metastatic non-small-cell lung cancer. The V and J ends lost 4 bases and 6 bases respectively, with 8 bases between them. CDR3 length: 12 residues. Germline V gene lookup returns CDR1 WNHNN and CDR2 SYGVQD (reference sequence). Source: peripheral blood, taken from a patient treated with radiotherapy plus ipilimumab. This chain links TRBV10-1 with TRBJ2-3; a weak D match, TRBD1 (6 bases). The receptor was derived from a human donor with non-small cell lung cancer that progressed on radiotherapy plus ipilimumab. Some clones in this sample may be carry-over from other donors' samples. CDR3 DNA sequence: TGCGCCAGCAGTGGGACAGCTGATACGCAGTATTTT. Protein sequence: CASSGTADTQYF.